This T cell receptor beta chain was documented in a study of blood T cell repertoires in COVID-19. Measured with immunoSEQ multiplex PCR; TCRdb has only the in-frame clones, and not every one. The table includes 250,000 to 350,000 clones, more than 90% detected once. V shed 6 bases, J shed 7 bases, and the junction held 3 bases outside the gene matches. Per the germline V gene, CDR1 is SQVTM and CDR2 is ANQGSEA. This CDR3 region has 11 residues. V usage is TRBV29-1 and J usage is TRBJ2-7, with 10 bases lining up with TRBD1. Material for sequencing was PBMCs or T cells enriched from blood (not recorded which). The clonotype originates from a man aged 55-75 years who had recovered from COVID-19. Here the CDR3 DNA reads TGCAGCGTCGGGACAGGGGATGAGCAGTACTTC. It yields the protein CSVGTGDEQYF.